The 31 T cell receptor beta chains listed next were all sequenced from one sample in a study of T cells after yellow fever vaccination. TCRdb ran MiXCR on the 5' RACE reads and lists one entry per CDR3 protein. The sample includes 510,000 or so distinct CDR3 sequences, roughly 21% of them seen just once. The input for sequencing was PBMCs, taken 15 days after the yellow fever booster vaccination. These receptors were collected from a man in his thirties or forties who received the YFV17D yellow fever vaccine.

CDR3 in DNA: TGTGCCAGCAGCCGTGTTCCGGACAAAGAGACCCAGTACTTC. This gives the protein CASSRVPDKETQYF. The chain has TRBV7-9 and TRBJ2-5; D possibly corresponds to TRBD1 (5 bases). CDR1 and CDR2 from the germline V gene are SEHNR and FQNEAQ (reference sequence). The V gene lost 5 bases and the J gene lost 3 bases, with 13 bases spanning the gap. The CDR3 is 14 amino acids.

This clonotype was counted only a few times. The chain carries TRBV5-1 and TRBJ2-7, with D possibly TRBD2 on 6 matching bases. From germline, CDR1 is SGHRS and CDR2 YFSETQ. V shed 4 bases and J shed 0 bases, with 17 bases lying between them. The CDR3 is 16 residues long. CDR3 residues: CASSPRGRGSSYEQYF. The CDR3 coding sequence is TGCGCCAGCAGCCCACGAGGACGGGGGAGCTCCTACGAGCAGTACTTC.

This rearrangement joins TRBV28 to TRBJ2-7; weak D call: TRBD2 (5 bases). Germline V gene sequence: CDR1 MDHEN, CDR2 SYDVKM. The CDR3 is 15 residues long. The V and J ends lost 2 bases and 0 bases respectively, with 11 bases between them. The CDR3 coding sequence is TGTGCCAGCAGTTTAGGACTGATAAGCTCCTACGAGCAGTACTTC. It yields the protein CASSLGLISSYEQYF.

The chain is built from TRBV5-8 and TRBJ2-3, with D possibly TRBD1 on 5 matching bases. The CDR3 is 16 residues long. Looked up from germline, CDR1 is SGHTS and CDR2 is YDEGEE. With 0 bases removed from V and 5 bases from J, the gap between germline ends came to 16 bases. The CDR3 DNA reads as TGTGCCAGCAGCTTGGGCCAGGGCCCAAGAAAAGATACGCAGTATTTT. Its protein is CASSLGQGPRKDTQYF.

The rearrangement joins TRBV15 to TRBJ2-5; no clear D. Looked up from germline, CDR1 is LNHNV and CDR2 is YYDKDF (reference sequence). With 0 bases removed from V and 5 bases from J, the gap between germline ends came to 10 bases. CDR3 length: 14 amino acids. The DNA for the CDR3 is TGTGCCACCAGCAGAGATACGCCCGGGGAGACCCAGTACTTC. Residues: CATSRDTPGETQYF.

The CDR3 coding sequence is TGCAGTGTCACTGGGCCGGAGACCCAGTACTTC. Its protein product is CSVTGPETQYF. The V and J genes are TRBV20-1 and TRBJ2-5, with D uncertain. Germline V CDR1 and CDR2: DFQATT, SNEGSKA (reference sequence). Trimming pared 7 bases from V and 5 bases from J, leaving 11 bases between. The CDR3 extends over 11 amino acids.

The rearrangement links TRBV29-1 to TRBJ2-2; 11 bases agree with TRBD2. CDR1 is SQVTM and CDR2 is ANQGSEA in the germline V gene. V gave up 6 bases and J gave up 5 bases; unmatched junction bases: 8. The CDR3 is 15 residues long. CDR3 nucleotide sequence: TGCAGCGTCGCCTTGGGACTAGCGGATACCGGGGAGCTGTTTTTT. Its translation is CSVALGLADTGELFF.

This clonotype was observed a handful of times. The chain is built from TRBV7-2 and TRBJ2-3, with a possible D match to TRBD2 (7 bases). With 7 bases removed from V and 5 bases from J, the gap between germline ends came to 13 bases. This CDR3 spans 13 amino acids. Per germline, CDR1 SGHTA and CDR2 FQGNSA. The CDR3 nucleotides read TGTGCCAGCATCCGGGGAGGGGGAGATACGCAGTATTTT. This encodes CASIRGGGDTQYF.

The J gene is TRBJ2-3, the V gene TRBV3-1, with 14 bases identical to TRBD2. Losses at the gene ends were 3 bases for V and 4 bases for J; bases not matched to a gene: 6. Germline assignment: CDR1 LGHDT and CDR2 YNNKEL (reference sequence). This CDR3 is built from 17 residues. The CDR3 bases are TGTGCCAGCAGCCATCCACCGGGACTAGCGGGAGCAGATACGCAGTATTTT. Amino acid sequence: CASSHPPGLAGADTQYF.

The genes are TRBV6-2 or TRBV6-3 and TRBJ2-5; tentative D call: TRBD2 (5 bases). Germline V gene data show CDR1 as MNHEY and CDR2 as SVGEGT. V lost 7 bases and J lost 2, with 14 bases in between. This CDR3 comprises 14 residues. DNA of the CDR3: TGTGCCAGCAACCTTAGCGATGGGCAAGAGACCCAGTACTTC. It yields the protein CASNLSDGQETQYF.

This clonotype was observed a handful of times. The gene calls are TRBV7-2 and TRBJ2-1, with 8 bases that match TRBD1. CDR3 length: 15 amino acids. CDR1 SGHTA and CDR2 FQGNSA come from the germline V gene. The trim removed 3 bases at V and 1 base at J, leaving 2 bases unmatched. The CDR3 DNA reads TGTGCCAGCAGCTTGGACAGGGTATCCTACAATGAGCAGTTCTTC. It translates to CASSLDRVSYNEQFF.

This clonotype was seen a few times. This chain uses TRBV29-1 with TRBJ1-1, with 9 bases that match TRBD1. The CDR3 length is 15 residues. Germline V CDR1 and CDR2: SQVTM, ANQGSEA. The V gene end was trimmed by 7 bases and the J gene end by 6 bases; junction bases not matched to a gene: 15. The CDR3 spells CSATGGAGVIPEAFF. In nucleotides, the CDR3 is TGCAGCGCAACAGGGGGCGCGGGGGTAATTCCTGAAGCTTTCTTT.

This clonotype turned up a few times. This chain links TRBV12-3 or TRBV12-4 with TRBJ2-3; 7 bases fit TRBD2. CDR3 length: 14 residues. V lost 5 bases, J lost 2 bases, and 4 bases stayed unmatched. CDR3 coding DNA: TGTGCCAGCAGTGGGGCGGGAGCCACAGATACGCAGTATTTT. This sequence encodes CASSGAGATDTQYF.

This chain connects TRBV5-1 to TRBJ2-2, with D possibly called TRBD1 or TRBD2 (5 bases each). CDR3 length: 15 residues. V dropped 4 bases and J dropped 0 bases, with 10 bases sitting between them. Germline CDR1 is SGHRS and CDR2 is YFSETQ. The CDR3: CASSTGTTNTGELFF. The CDR3 DNA reads as TGCGCCAGCAGCACCGGGACCACGAACACCGGGGAGCTGTTTTTT.

The chain combines TRBV11-2 with TRBJ2-7; D is perhaps TRBD1 (6 bases). From germline, CDR1 is SGHAT and CDR2 FQNNGV. Trimming left V 2 bases short and J 3 bases short, with 11 bases between. The CDR3 is made up of 14 amino acids. CDR3 region: CASSLTGRYYEQYF. The CDR3 DNA sequence: TGTGCCAGCAGCTTAACAGGGCGTTACTACGAGCAGTACTTC.

The V call is TRBV15, the J call TRBJ2-5; 7 bases fit TRBD1. J was trimmed by 4 bases and V by 3 bases; bases with no gene match: 5. The CDR3 has 14 amino acids. Germline CDR1 is LNHNV and CDR2 is YYDKDF (reference sequence). This CDR3 is CATSRGQKGETQYF. The CDR3 DNA is TGTGCCACCAGCAGGGGACAGAAAGGAGAGACCCAGTACTTC.

The table lists this clonotype with many counts. The genes are TRBV12-3 or TRBV12-4 and TRBJ2-7; 9 nucleotides line up with TRBD2. This CDR3 has 14 amino acids. V gave up 3 bases and J gave up 4 bases; unmatched junction bases: 4. The CDR3 region is CASSFGLAGYEQYF. The CDR3 bases are TGTGCCAGCAGTTTTGGGCTAGCGGGATACGAGCAGTACTTC.

Only one count was recorded for this clonotype. CDR3 region: CSGRLAYGYTF. In DNA form, the CDR3 reads TGCAGTGGAAGATTGGCCTATGGCTACACCTTC. The J gene is TRBJ1-2, the V gene TRBV20-1, with D hard to call. Trimming removed 7 bases at V and 4 bases at J, with 10 bases between. The CDR3 totals 11 residues. Germline V gene sequence: CDR1 DFQATT, CDR2 SNEGSKA (reference sequence).

This clonotype was detected only a few times. This CDR3 reads CSASDRGEAFF. In nucleotides, the CDR3 is TGCAGTGCTAGCGACAGGGGAGAGGCTTTCTTT. V gene TRBV20-1 combines with J gene TRBJ1-1; TRBD1 matches 8 bases. The junction had 5 bases not matched to a gene; V was cut back by 3 bases and J by 11 bases. The germline CDR1 and CDR2 sequences are DFQATT and SNEGSKA (reference sequence). The CDR3 is 11 residues long.

V and J are TRBV7-2 and TRBJ2-2; 10 nucleotides align to TRBD2. The CDR3 is 17 amino acids. Germline V lookup: CDR1 SGHTA, CDR2 FQGNSA. V shed 7 bases and J 4 bases; nucleotides not matched to a gene: 12. The CDR3 loop is CASTHLSGGTGTGELFF. As DNA, the CDR3 is TGTGCCAGCACCCATCTTAGCGGGGGGACGGGCACCGGGGAGCTGTTTTTT.

This clonotype has only a few counts. The V and J genes are TRBV20-1 and TRBJ2-1; the D is unclear. Germline CDR1 reads DFQATT; CDR2 reads SNEGSKA (reference sequence). Trimming took 0 bases from V and 12 from J, leaving 18 bases between them. CDR3 size: 14 residues. The CDR3 bases are TGCAGTGCTAGAGAAGTCCCCCCCCAATTGGTGCAGTTCTTC. Translating it yields CSAREVPPQLVQFF.

CDR3 coding DNA: TGTGCCAGCAGTTCTGTCGGGGAGCTGTTTTTT. Its protein is CASSSVGELFF. This sequence joins TRBV12-3 or TRBV12-4 and TRBJ2-2; no clear D gene. The CDR3 sequence is 11 residues long. Trimming shortened V by 4 bases and J by 7 bases, and 4 bases separated the two germline ends.

This chain joins TRBV20-1 and TRBJ2-1, with 10 bases aligning to TRBD2. Germline V gives CDR1 DFQATT, CDR2 SNEGSKA (reference sequence). The V gene end was trimmed by 0 bases and the J gene end by 15 bases; junction bases not matched to a gene: 17. The CDR3 extends over 16 amino acids. The CDR3 loop reads CSARDPRGSSGREPFF. The CDR3 DNA reads TGCAGTGCTAGAGATCCTAGGGGTTCGAGCGGGAGGGAACCGTTCTTC.

This chain's CDR3 is CASRPPSTDTQYF. CDR3 coding DNA: TGTGCCAGTAGGCCTCCTAGCACAGATACGCAGTATTTT. V usage is TRBV19 and J usage is TRBJ2-3, with D hard to call. The CDR3 extends over 13 amino acids. CDR1 and CDR2 (germline): LNHDA, SQIVND (reference sequence). V lost 6 bases and J lost 0, with 7 bases in between.

This clonotype was counted only a few times. The chain joins TRBV14 to TRBJ2-1; TRBD1 matches at 8 bases. The CDR3 runs 13 residues. The germline gives CDR1 SGHDN, CDR2 FVKESK. J gave up 16 bases and V 7 bases, and 15 bases lay outside the gene matches. CDR3 sequence reads: CASTSQPRDRIFF. In DNA, the CDR3 is TGTGCCAGCACCAGCCAGCCCCGGGACAGGATTTTCTTC.

The chain employs TRBV12-3 or TRBV12-4 and TRBJ2-1, with TRBD2 matching over 7 bases. The CDR3 loop spans 16 amino acids. Trimming at V came to 5 bases and at J to 3 bases, leaving 10 bases not matched to a gene. Written as DNA, the CDR3 is TGTGCCAGCAGTGTCCATGGCGGGAGCTTCTACAATGAGCAGTTCTTC. It encodes CASSVHGGSFYNEQFF.

This clonotype was observed a few times. The genes are TRBV7-2 and TRBJ2-7; D remains ambiguous. CDR1 is SGHTA and CDR2 is FQGNSA in the germline V gene. Trimming removed 3 bases at V and 6 bases at J, with 9 bases between. CDR3 size: 12 residues. CDR3 coding DNA: TGTGCCAGCAGCTTCCTCCTGGGCGAGCAGTACTTC. This codes for CASSFLLGEQYF.

This chain connects TRBV7-9 to TRBJ2-1; 10 nucleotides align to TRBD1. The CDR3 sequence is 13 residues long. Germline V lookup: CDR1 SEHNR, CDR2 FQNEAQ (reference sequence). Unmatched junction bases numbered 5, after V lost 7 bases and J lost 8 bases. CDR3 in DNA: TGTGCCAGCATCCGACAGGGGGCTTATGAGCAGTTCTTC. Translation: CASIRQGAYEQFF.

This clonotype was recorded a few times. V and J are TRBV2 and TRBJ2-2; D is perhaps TRBD1 (5 bases). V was trimmed by 6 bases and J by 0 bases, leaving 14 bases between them. CDR3 length: 16 amino acids. Germline lookup yields CDR1 SNHLY and CDR2 FYNNEI. As DNA, the CDR3 is TGTGCCAGCAGCAGGGTTGGACAAGCGAACACCGGGGAGCTGTTTTTT. Translated: CASSRVGQANTGELFF.

This chain joins TRBV12-3 or TRBV12-4 and TRBJ2-7; D uncertain. The V end was cut by 5 bases, the J end by 5 bases, with 7 bases between. The CDR3 sequence is 11 residues long. CDR3 nucleotide sequence: TGTGCCAGCAGTCGACTCCACGAGCAGTACTTC. This encodes CASSRLHEQYF.

This clonotype was observed a few times. J is TRBJ2-3 and V is TRBV10-2; 10 bases align to TRBD2. Germline loops: CDR1 WSHSY, CDR2 SAAADI. The CDR3 is 15 amino acids. With 4 bases clipped from V and 6 bases from J, the junction kept 7 bases outside the gene matches. In DNA, the CDR3 is TGCGCCAGCAGTGTAGCGGGAGGTGTGGCGGATACGCAGTATTTT. It specifies CASSVAGGVADTQYF.